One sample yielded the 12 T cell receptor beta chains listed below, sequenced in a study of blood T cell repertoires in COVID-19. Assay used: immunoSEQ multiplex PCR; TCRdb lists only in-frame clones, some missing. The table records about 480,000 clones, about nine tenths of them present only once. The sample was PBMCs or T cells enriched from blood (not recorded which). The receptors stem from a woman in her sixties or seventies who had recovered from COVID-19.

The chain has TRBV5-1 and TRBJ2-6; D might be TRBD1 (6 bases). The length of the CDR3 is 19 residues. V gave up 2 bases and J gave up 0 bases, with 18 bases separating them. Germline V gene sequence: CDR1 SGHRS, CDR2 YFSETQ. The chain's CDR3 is CASSFSTGQGSSGANVLTF. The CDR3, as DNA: TGCGCCAGCAGCTTTTCTACTGGGCAGGGGAGCTCTGGGGCCAACGTCCTGACTTTC.

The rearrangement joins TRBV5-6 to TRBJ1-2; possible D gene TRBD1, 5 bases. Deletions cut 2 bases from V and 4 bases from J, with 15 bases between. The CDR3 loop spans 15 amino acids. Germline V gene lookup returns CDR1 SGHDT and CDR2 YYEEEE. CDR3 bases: TGTGCCAGCAGCTTAGGGGCAGATATTCTCTATGGCTACACCTTC. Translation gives CASSLGADILYGYTF.

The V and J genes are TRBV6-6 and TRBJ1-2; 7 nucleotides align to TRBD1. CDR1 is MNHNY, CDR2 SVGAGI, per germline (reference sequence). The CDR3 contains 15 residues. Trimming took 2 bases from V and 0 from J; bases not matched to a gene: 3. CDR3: CASSYGGQTNYGYTF. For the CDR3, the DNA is TGTGCCAGCAGTTACGGGGGACAGACTAACTATGGCTACACCTTC.

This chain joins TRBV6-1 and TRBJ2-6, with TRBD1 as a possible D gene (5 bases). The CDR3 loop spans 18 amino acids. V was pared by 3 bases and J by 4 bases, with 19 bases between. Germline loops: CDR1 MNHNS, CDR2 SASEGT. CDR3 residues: CASSDRRPRASGANVLTF. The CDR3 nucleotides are TGTGCCAGCAGTGATCGTCGGCCCAGGGCTTCCGGGGCCAACGTCCTGACTTTC.

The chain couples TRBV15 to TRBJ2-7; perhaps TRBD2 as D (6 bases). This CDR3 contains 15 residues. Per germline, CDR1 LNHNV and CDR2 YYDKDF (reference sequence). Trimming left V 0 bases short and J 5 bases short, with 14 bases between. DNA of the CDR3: TGTGCCACCAGCAGAGATCCGGGAGTAGGGGACGAGCAGTACGTC. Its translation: CATSRDPGVGDEQYV.

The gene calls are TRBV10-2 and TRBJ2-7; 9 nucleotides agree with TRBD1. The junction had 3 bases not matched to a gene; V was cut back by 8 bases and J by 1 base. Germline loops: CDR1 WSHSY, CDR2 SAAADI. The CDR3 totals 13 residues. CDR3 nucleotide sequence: TGCGCCAGCTCCGGGACAGGGTCCTACGAGCAGTACGTC. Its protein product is CASSGTGSYEQYV.

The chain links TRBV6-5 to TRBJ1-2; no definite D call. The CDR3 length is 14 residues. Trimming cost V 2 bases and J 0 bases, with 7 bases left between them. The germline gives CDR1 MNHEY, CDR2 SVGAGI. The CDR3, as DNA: TGTGCCAGCAGTTACAGCTATACTAACTATGGCTACACCTTC. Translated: CASSYSYTNYGYTF.

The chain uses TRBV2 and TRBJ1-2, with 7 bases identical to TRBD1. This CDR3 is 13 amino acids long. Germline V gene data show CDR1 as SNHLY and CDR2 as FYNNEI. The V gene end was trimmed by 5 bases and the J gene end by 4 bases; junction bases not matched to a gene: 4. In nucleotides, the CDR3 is TGTGCCAGCAGTCCCGGGACAGCCTATGGCTACACCTTC. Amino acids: CASSPGTAYGYTF.

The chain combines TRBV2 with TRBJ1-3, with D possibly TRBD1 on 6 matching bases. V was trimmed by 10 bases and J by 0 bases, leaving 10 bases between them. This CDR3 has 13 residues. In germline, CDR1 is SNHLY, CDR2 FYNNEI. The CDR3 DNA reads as TGTGCCACCCCAGGGGCCTCTGGAAACACCATATATTTT. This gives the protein CATPGASGNTIYF.

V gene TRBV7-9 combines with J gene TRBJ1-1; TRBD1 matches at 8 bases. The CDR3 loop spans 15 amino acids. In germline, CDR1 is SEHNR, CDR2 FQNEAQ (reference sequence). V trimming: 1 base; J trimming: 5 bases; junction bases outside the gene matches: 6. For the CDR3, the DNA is TGTGCCAGCAGCTTAGTGACAGGGGAGGAGACTGAAGCTTTCTTT. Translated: CASSLVTGEETEAFF.

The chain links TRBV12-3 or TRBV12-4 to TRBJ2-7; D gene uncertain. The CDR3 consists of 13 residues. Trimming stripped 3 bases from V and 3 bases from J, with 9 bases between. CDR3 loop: CASSFGANYEQYF. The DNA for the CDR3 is TGTGCCAGCAGTTTCGGAGCGAACTACGAGCAGTACTTC.

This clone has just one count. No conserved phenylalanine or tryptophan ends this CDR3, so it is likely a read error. This CDR3 reads CASSEPFAHLWEQYC. As DNA, the CDR3 is TGCGCCAGCAGTGAGCCCTTCGCCCATCTGTGGGAGCAGTACTGC. The V call is TRBV10-1, the J call TRBJ2-7; D ambiguous. Germline V gene data show CDR1 as WNHNN and CDR2 as SYGVQD (reference sequence). The germline V and J ends were trimmed by 2 bases and 7 bases, with 18 bases remaining between them. This CDR3 has 15 residues.